This section outlines one TCR beta chain sequence together with its context. This clonotype was counted only a few times. No antigen is known for it. No much larger clone exists at a distance of one base, and base qualities are not known. The run used an Illumina HiSeq 1500. TCRdb reprocessing: public reads trimmed at Q25 with fastp, clones called with MiXCR, in-frame beta chains kept. Each CDR3 protein appears once, grouped with its most common genes and DNA. Here the sample has hundreds of thousands of distinct CDR3 sequences; around 24% occur a single time. The ten largest clonotypes hold 7% to 9% of the sample. This record belongs to a study of T cell repertoires in cytomegalovirus infection (dated by TCRdb to between 2018 and 2021). About the full investigation: Donor HLA type was relevant to the analysis, because carriage of CMV infection together with the matching HLA type was indicated by public TCR beta signatures.

CDR3 length: 13 amino acids, cysteine to phenylalanine. CDR3 DNA is the only sequence kept; it has 39 bases, read in frame from the first base. V is cut by 4 bases and J by 4 bases, and the space between the germline ends is 11 bases. Based on the germline V gene, the CDR1 and CDR2 sequences are SQVTM and ANQGSEA. Summary of the overall study and its limitations: The ex vivo response was dominated by HLA-C-restricted CMV-specific TCR beta clonotypes, which also provided the single most frequent clonotype in two of eight donors. Cumulative frequency of public TCR beta family members discriminated carriers of CMV infection plus the relevant HLA type in this cohort and an independent 352-donor cohort.

The sample comprised CD8+ T cells from PBMCs. This receptor was identified in a human donor in good health (CMV status not recorded). Some clones in this sample may be carry-over from other donors' samples. In this chain, TRBV29-1 is recombined with TRBJ2-1; no D segment can be confidently identified. This receptor carries the CDR3 CSVVWVTYNEQFF. The nucleotide sequence is given as TGCAGCGTTGTCTGGGTAACGTACAATGAGCAGTTCTTC.